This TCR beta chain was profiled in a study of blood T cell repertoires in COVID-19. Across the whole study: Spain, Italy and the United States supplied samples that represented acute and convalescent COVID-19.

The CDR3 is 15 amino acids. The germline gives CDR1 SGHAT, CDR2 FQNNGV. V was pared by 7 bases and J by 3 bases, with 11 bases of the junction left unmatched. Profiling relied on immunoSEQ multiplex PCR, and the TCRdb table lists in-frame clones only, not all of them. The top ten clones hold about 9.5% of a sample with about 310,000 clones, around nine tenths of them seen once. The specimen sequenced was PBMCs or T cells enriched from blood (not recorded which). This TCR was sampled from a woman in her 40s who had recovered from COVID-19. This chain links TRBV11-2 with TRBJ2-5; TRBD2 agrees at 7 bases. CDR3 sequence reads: CASMGGERAKETQYF. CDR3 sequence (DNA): TGTGCCAGCATGGGGGGGGAGCGGGCCAAAGAGACCCAGTACTTC.